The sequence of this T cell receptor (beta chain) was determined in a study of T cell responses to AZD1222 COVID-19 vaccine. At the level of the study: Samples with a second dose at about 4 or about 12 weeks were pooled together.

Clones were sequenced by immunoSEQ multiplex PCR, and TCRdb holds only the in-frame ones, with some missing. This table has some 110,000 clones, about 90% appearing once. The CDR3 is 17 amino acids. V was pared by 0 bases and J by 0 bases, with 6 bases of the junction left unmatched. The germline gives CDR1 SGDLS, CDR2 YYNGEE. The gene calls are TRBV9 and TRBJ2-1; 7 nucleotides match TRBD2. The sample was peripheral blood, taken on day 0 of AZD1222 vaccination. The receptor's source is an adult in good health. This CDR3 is CASSVVRGGSSYNEQFF. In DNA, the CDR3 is TGTGCCAGCAGCGTAGTGCGAGGCGGGAGCTCCTACAATGAGCAGTTCTTC.